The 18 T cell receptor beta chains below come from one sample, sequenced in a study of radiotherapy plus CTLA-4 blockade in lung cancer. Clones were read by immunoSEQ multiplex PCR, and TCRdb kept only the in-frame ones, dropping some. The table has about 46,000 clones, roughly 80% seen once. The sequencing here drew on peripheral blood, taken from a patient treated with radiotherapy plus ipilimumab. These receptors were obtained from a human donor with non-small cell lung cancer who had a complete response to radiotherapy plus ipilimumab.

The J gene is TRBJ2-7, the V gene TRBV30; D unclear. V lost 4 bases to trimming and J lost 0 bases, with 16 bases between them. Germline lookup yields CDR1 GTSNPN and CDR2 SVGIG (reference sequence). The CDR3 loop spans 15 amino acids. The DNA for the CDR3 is TGTGCCTGGATGAGAGGTGTACGTTTCTCCTACGAGCAGTACTTC. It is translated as CAWMRGVRFSYEQYF.

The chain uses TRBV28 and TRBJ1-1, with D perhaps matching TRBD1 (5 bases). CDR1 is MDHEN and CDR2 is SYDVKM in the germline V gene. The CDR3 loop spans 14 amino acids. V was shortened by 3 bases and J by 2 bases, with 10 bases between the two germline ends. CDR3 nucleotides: TGTGCCAGCAGTTTGACAGACCGAAACACTGAAGCTTTCTTT. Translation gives CASSLTDRNTEAFF.

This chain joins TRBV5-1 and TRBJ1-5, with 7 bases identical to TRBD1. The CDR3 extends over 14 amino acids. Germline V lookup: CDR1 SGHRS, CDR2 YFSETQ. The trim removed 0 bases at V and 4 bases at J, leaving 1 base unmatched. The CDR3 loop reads CASSLEGQNQPQHF. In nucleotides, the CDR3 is TGCGCCAGCAGCTTGGAGGGACAGAATCAGCCCCAGCATTTT.

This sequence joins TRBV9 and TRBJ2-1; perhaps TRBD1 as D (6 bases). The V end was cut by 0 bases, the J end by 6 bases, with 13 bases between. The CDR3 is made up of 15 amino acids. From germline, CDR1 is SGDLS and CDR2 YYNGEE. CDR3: CASSVDRVGGNEQFF. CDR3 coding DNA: TGTGCCAGCAGCGTAGACAGGGTGGGTGGCAATGAGCAGTTCTTC.

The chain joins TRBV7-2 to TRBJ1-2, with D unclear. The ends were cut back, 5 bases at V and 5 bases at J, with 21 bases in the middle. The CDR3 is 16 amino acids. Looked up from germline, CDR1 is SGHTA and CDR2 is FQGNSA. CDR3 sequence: CASSLPVVWAWYGYTF. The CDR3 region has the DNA TGTGCCAGCAGCCTGCCGGTGGTTTGGGCTTGGTATGGCTACACCTTC.

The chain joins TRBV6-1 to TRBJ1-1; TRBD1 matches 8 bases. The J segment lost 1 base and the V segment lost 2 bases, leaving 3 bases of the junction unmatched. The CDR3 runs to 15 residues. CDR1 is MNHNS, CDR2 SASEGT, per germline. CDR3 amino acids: CASSELGTGNTEAFF. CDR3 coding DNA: TGTGCCAGCAGTGAACTCGGGACAGGGAACACTGAAGCTTTCTTT.

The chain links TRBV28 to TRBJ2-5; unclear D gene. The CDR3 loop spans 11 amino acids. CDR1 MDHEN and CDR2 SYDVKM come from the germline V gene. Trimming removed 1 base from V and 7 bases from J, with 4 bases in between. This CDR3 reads CASSLSGTQYF. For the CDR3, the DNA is TGTGCCAGCAGTTTATCCGGGACCCAGTACTTC. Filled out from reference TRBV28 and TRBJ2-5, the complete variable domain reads DVKVTQSSRYLVKRTGEKVFLECVQDMDHENMFWYRQDPGLGLRLIYFSYDVKMKEKGDIPEGYSVSREKKERFSLILESASTNQTSMYLCASSLSGTQYFGPGTRLLVL.

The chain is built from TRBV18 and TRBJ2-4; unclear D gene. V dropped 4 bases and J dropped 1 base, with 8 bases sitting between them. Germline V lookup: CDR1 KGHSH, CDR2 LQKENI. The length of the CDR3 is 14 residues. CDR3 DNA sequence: TGTGCCAGCTCACTTAGTCGGGCCAAAAACATTCAGTACTTC. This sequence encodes CASSLSRAKNIQYF.

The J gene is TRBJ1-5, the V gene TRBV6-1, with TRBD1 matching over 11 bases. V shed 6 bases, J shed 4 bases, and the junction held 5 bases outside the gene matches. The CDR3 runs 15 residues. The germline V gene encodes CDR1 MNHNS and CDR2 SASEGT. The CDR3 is CASSAGTGGNQPQHF. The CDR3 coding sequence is TGTGCCAGCAGCGCCGGGACAGGGGGAAATCAGCCCCAGCATTTT.

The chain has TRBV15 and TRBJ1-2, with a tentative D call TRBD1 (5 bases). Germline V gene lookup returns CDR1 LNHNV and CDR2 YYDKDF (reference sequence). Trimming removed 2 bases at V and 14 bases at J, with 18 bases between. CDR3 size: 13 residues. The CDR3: CATSRSKEGTRTF. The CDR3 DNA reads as TGTGCCACCAGCAGATCAAAGGAGGGGACGAGGACCTTC.

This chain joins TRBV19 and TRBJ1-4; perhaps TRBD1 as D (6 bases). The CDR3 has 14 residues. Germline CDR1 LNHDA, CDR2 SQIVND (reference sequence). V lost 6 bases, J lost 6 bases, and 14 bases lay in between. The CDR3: CASRPEGVDEKLFF. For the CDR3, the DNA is TGTGCCAGTAGACCCGAGGGGGTGGATGAAAAACTGTTTTTT.

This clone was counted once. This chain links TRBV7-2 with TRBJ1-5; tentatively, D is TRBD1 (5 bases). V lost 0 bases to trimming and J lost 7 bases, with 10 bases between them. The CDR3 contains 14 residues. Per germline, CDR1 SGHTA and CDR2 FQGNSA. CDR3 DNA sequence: TGTGCCAGCAGCTTAGCAGGGGTGGGACAGCCCCAGCATTTT. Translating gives CASSLAGVGQPQHF.

This CDR3 reads CASSGHRVNTGELFF. The CDR3 nucleotides read TGTGCCAGCAGCGGACACAGAGTTAACACCGGGGAGCTGTTTTTT. The chain uses TRBV9 and TRBJ2-2; D gene ambiguous. V shed 3 bases and J shed 2 bases, with 11 bases lying between them. The length of the CDR3 is 15 residues. CDR1 and CDR2 from the germline V gene are SGDLS and YYNGEE.

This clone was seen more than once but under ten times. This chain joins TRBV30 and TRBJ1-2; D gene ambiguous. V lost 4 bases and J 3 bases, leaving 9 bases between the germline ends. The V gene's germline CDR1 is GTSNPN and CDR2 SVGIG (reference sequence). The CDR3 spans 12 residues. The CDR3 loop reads CAWTPGDYGYTF. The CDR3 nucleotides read TGTGCCTGGACGCCAGGTGACTATGGCTACACCTTC.

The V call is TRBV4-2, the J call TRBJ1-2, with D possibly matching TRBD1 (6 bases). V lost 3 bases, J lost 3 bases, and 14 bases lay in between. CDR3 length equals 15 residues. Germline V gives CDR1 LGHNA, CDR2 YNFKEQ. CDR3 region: CASSHGTKGDYGYTF. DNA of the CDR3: TGTGCCAGCAGCCACGGGACAAAAGGGGACTATGGCTACACCTTC.

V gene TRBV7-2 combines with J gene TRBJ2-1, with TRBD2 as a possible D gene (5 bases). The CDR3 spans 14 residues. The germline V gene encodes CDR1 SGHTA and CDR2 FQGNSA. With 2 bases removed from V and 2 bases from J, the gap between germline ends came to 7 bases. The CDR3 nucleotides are TGTGCCAGCAGCTTAACCGGGACCTACAATGAGCAGTTCTTC. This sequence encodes CASSLTGTYNEQFF.

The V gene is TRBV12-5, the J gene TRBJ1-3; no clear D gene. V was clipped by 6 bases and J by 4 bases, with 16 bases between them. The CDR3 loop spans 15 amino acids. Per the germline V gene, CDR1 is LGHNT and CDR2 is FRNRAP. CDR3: CASGWGGSLGNTIYF. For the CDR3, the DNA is TGTGCTAGTGGCTGGGGTGGGAGTCTCGGAAACACCATATATTTT.

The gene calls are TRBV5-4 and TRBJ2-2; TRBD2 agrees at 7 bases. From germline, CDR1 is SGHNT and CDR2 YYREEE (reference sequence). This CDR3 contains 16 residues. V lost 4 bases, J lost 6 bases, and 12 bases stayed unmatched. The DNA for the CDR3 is TGTGCCAGCAGCGGCAGAGGCGGGAGTTCAGCCGGGGAGCTGTTTTTT. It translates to CASSGRGGSSAGELFF.